What follows are 19 T cell receptor beta chains derived from one specimen sequenced in a study of tumor-infiltrating lymphocytes in oesophageal squamous cell carcinoma. TCRdb reanalysed the PCR reads using MiXCR and keeps one entry per CDR3 protein. The profile shows roughly 19,000 distinct CDR3 sequences, 35% to 50% of them singletons. The sequenced sample was esophageal tumor tissue. The receptors come from a male donor with esophageal squamous cell carcinoma.

This clonotype was seen repeatedly, ten times or more. This may stem from a read error, because a much larger clone lies one nucleotide away. CDR3 bases: TGTGCCAGCAGCTTAAGGGCTCCCCCTAGCGGGAGAAACAATGAGCAGTACTTC. Protein: CASSLRAPPSGRNNEQYF. The rearrangement joins TRBV7-9 to TRBJ2-7; 10 bases fit TRBD2. The V gene's germline CDR1 is SEHNR and CDR2 FQNEAQ (reference sequence). V shed 2 bases, J shed 7 bases, and the junction held 17 bases outside the gene matches. This CDR3 comprises 18 residues.

This clonotype was recorded a few times. The chain couples TRBV11-2 to TRBJ2-7, with 10 bases fitting TRBD2. The J call may be in error: the DNA end matches TRBJ2-5 better. The germline gives CDR1 SGHAT, CDR2 FQNNGV. The CDR3 is made up of 18 amino acids. The CDR3 nucleotides are TGTGCCAGCAGCTTAGGCGTCCTAGCGGGAGAATTCCAAGAGACCCAGTACTTC. The encoded protein is CASSLGVLAGEFQETQYF.

The chain has TRBV7-3 and TRBJ2-1; maybe TRBD2 (6 bases). The end of the DNA fits TRBJ2-5 better, so the J call may be wrong. This CDR3 comprises 13 residues. From germline, CDR1 is SGHTA and CDR2 FQGTGA. This CDR3 is CASSVSGQETQYF. Written as DNA, the CDR3 is TGTGCCAGCAGCGTGAGCGGGCAAGAGACCCAGTACTTC.

This clonotype showed up just a few times. The chain recombines TRBV7-9 with TRBJ2-1; 11 bases are a match to TRBD2. V lost 5 bases and J lost 7; bases outside the gene matches: 10. CDR3 length equals 16 residues. Germline assignment: CDR1 SEHNR and CDR2 FQNEAQ (reference sequence). The CDR3 nucleotides read TGTGCCAGCAGCCCGAGTAGCGGGAGGGCCAAGAATGAGCAGTTCTTC. It encodes CASSPSSGRAKNEQFF.

This clonotype occurred a few times. Here the CDR3 omits its conserved ending phenylalanine or tryptophan, so a read error is the likely source. It is unclear where the CDR3 begins or ends on the DNA, so no DNA is shown, and the CDR3 is as TCRdb lists it. The chain uses TRBV7-6 and TRBJ1-1; the D call TRBD1 from the table was never checked on the DNA. Germline V gene sequence: CDR1 SGHVS, CDR2 FNYEAQ. The length of the CDR3 is 18 amino acids, counting both ends. The CDR3 here is CASSLIWARDVRPSTSAP.

Notes on this clonotype: The conserved phenylalanine or tryptophan is not found at the CDR3 terminus, so this likely reflects a read error. The DNA is omitted, as the CDR3 cannot be located on it reliably, and the CDR3 follows TCRdb's listing. V and J are TRBV7-3 and TRBJ1-1; TRBD1, the table's D call, lacks a check against the DNA. Germline CDR1 SGHTA, CDR2 FQGTGA. The CDR3 is 15 amino acids long, termini counted. The CDR3 protein is CASSLRTGTITSSTL.

This clonotype showed up many times. The rearrangement links TRBV18 to TRBJ2-7; 10 bases line up with TRBD1. V trimming: 2 bases; J trimming: 5 bases; junction bases outside the gene matches: 6. CDR1 KGHSH and CDR2 LQKENI come from the germline V gene. The length of the CDR3 is 15 residues. The CDR3 protein is CASSPSGTGVDEQYF. In nucleotides, the CDR3 is TGTGCCAGCTCACCATCGGGGACAGGGGTCGACGAGCAGTACTTC.

This clonotype was seen many times. The V call is TRBV27, the J call TRBJ1-1; maybe TRBD1 (6 bases). Per germline, CDR1 MNHEY and CDR2 SMNVEV (reference sequence). Trimming stripped 2 bases from V and 4 bases from J, with 8 bases between. The CDR3 is 13 residues long. CDR3 bases: TGTGCCAGCAGTTTACTCAGGGGCACTGAAGCTTTCTTT. Translating it yields CASSLLRGTEAFF.

This clonotype was picked up a small number of times. The rearrangement joins TRBV5-6 to TRBJ1-5; the D is unclear. Trimming left V 4 bases short and J 0 bases short, with 11 bases between. The germline V gene has CDR1 SGHDT and CDR2 YYEEEE. CDR3 length: 15 residues. CDR3 loop: CASSPGPYSNQPQHF. The CDR3 bases are TGTGCCAGCAGCCCCGGACCTTATAGCAATCAGCCCCAGCATTTT.

This clonotype has at least ten counts. The chain is built from TRBV7-2 and TRBJ2-1; perhaps TRBD1 as D (5 bases). The DNA matches TRBJ2-7 better at its end, which makes the J call doubtful. The CDR3 contains 15 residues. CDR1 and CDR2 (germline): SGHTA, FQGNSA. The CDR3: CASSLVGQTYNEQYF. The CDR3 bases are TGTGCCAGCAGCTTAGTGGGGCAGACCTACAATGAGCAGTACTTC.

This clonotype was seen many times. Likely a read error: the CDR3 ends without its conserved phenylalanine or tryptophan. It is unclear where the CDR3 begins or ends on the DNA, so no DNA is shown, and the CDR3 is as TCRdb lists it. This chain uses TRBV7-2 with TRBJ2-7; the table assigns TRBD1, which was not confirmed against the DNA. Germline V lookup: CDR1 SGHTA, CDR2 FQGNSA. The CDR3 comprises 16 residues, both ends counted. The CDR3: CASSFGQHNYGYTFGS.

The chain couples TRBV7-3 to TRBJ1-1, with TRBD1 matching 7 bases. Germline CDR1 reads SGHTA; CDR2 reads FQGTGA. The CDR3 totals 14 residues. Unmatched junction bases numbered 8, after V lost 5 bases and J lost 5 bases. CDR3 sequence (DNA): TGTGCCAGCAGCCCCGGGACAGCGCAAACTGAAGCTTTCTTT. Encoded protein: CASSPGTAQTEAFF. Supplemented by reference TRBV7-3 and TRBJ1-1, the full variable domain reads GAGVSQTPSNKVTEKGKYVELRCDPISGHTALYWYRQSLGQGPEFLIYFQGTGAADDSGLPNDRFFAVRPEGSVSTLKIQRTERGDSAVYLCASSPGTAQTEAFFGQGTRLTVV.

In this sample, this clonotype turned up many times. This CDR3 reads CASSRSGQDNYGYTF. Written as DNA, the CDR3 is TGTGCCAGCAGCCGATCGGGACAGGATAACTATGGCTACACCTTC. The chain couples TRBV6-1 to TRBJ1-2, with 8 bases identical to TRBD1. The V and J ends lost 6 bases and 1 base, in that order; junction bases with no gene match: 7. The germline V gene has CDR1 MNHNS and CDR2 SASEGT. The CDR3 has 15 amino acids.

The chain carries TRBV7-2 and TRBJ1-1; TRBD1 might be the D (6 bases). CDR1 and CDR2 (germline): SGHTA, FQGNSA. The CDR3 has 15 residues. Trimming shortened V by 4 bases and J by 5 bases, and 17 bases separated the two germline ends. The CDR3 here is CASSSLQGVDTEAFF. In DNA, the CDR3 is TGTGCCAGCAGCTCCCTACAGGGAGTCGATACTGAAGCTTTCTTT.

This clonotype was counted many times. This chain connects TRBV28 to TRBJ1-4, with 7 positions matching TRBD1. This CDR3 has 15 amino acids. CDR1 MDHEN and CDR2 SYDVKM come from the germline V gene. V lost 7 bases and J lost 8; bases outside the gene matches: 13. The CDR3 coding sequence is TGTGCCAGCACCCGGTCAGGGGGGAGTGACGAAAAACTGTTTTTT. Translation gives CASTRSGGSDEKLFF.

This chain connects TRBV7-2 to TRBJ2-1, with D tentatively TRBD2 (5 bases). CDR3 length: 15 residues. V was trimmed by 5 bases and J by 0 bases, leaving 11 bases between them. CDR1 and CDR2 from the germline V gene are SGHTA and FQGNSA. The CDR3 loop reads CASSPQAASYNEQFF. The CDR3 DNA is TGTGCCAGCAGCCCCCAAGCGGCCTCCTACAATGAGCAGTTCTTC.

As regards this clonotype: A clone one base away is much larger, so this may be a read error. The chain couples TRBV7-1 to TRBJ2-3; D is uncertain. The assigned J gene may be wrong: the sequence end matches TRBJ2-7 better. TRBV7-1 is placed among ORFs of uncertain function. This CDR3 is 9 amino acids long. The CDR3 sequence: CASSYEQYV. CDR3 nucleotide sequence: TGTGCCAGCAGCTATGAGCAGTACGTC.

The V call is TRBV11-1, the J call TRBJ2-4; 7 nucleotides align to TRBD1. The J call may be faulty, since TRBJ2-1 better matches the DNA end. The CDR3 is made up of 16 amino acids. The V gene's germline CDR1 is SGHAT and CDR2 FQDESV (reference sequence). CDR3 DNA: TGTGCCAGCAGCTACAACGGACAGGAGACCTACAATGAGCAGTTCTTC. It is translated as CASSYNGQETYNEQFF.

Details on this clonotype: Mismatch with germline at one junction end may stem from a read error. The chain carries TRBV7-7 and TRBJ2-3, with 9 nucleotides matching TRBD1. Judging by the DNA end, TRBJ2-5 fits better; the J call may be wrong. The CDR3 is made up of 14 amino acids. Germline values: CDR1 SSHAT, CDR2 FNYEAQ (reference sequence). This CDR3 reads CASSHNRGQVTQYF. The CDR3 DNA reads TGTGCTAGCAGCCACAACAGGGGGCAAGTGACCCAGTACTTC.